Listed below are T cell receptor beta chains from one sample, sequenced in a study of shared T cell receptors in the human thymus. TCRdb's table, derived via immunoSEQ multiplex PCR, lists solely in-frame clones and lacks some. Of around 730,000 clones in the sample, 70% to 90% were seen once. The sample was also linked to a second study, of human thymus T cells.

The sequenced sample consisted of thymocytes. The receptors shown here come from a girl under three years old with a congenital heart defect. The CDR3 runs from the conserved cysteine through the conserved F or W. A D gene is named only where the DNA matches it firmly. Some rows mark clone size as missing; the rest say once, few, many or name a class of expanded clone.

j_call: TRBJ2-2; clone_size: -; d_call: TRBD1; v_call: TRBV7-7; cdr3_nt: TGTGCTAGCAGCAAAATTGGGACAGGGGGGCACGGGGAGCTGTTTTTT; cdr3_aa: CASSKIGTGGHGELFF
j_call: TRBJ1-5; clone_size: -; d_call: -; v_call: TRBV6-5; cdr3_nt: TGTGCCAGCAGTTACCTACTGACGAGGAGCAATCAGCCCCAGCATTTT; cdr3_aa: CASSYLLTRSNQPQHF
j_call: TRBJ1-1; clone_size: -; d_call: -; v_call: TRBV20-1; cdr3_nt: TGCAGTGCTAGAGAGGGAGAAGTAGTCTTT; cdr3_aa: CSAREGEVVF
j_call: TRBJ2-7; clone_size: -; d_call: -; v_call: TRBV5-1; cdr3_nt: TGCGCCAGCAGCCCCCTGCGGGTCAGCTCCTACGAGCAGTACTTC; cdr3_aa: CASSPLRVSSYEQYF
j_call: TRBJ2-1; clone_size: -; d_call: -; v_call: TRBV5-1; cdr3_nt: TGCGCCAGCAGCTTGGATGAGACACAGGCAAACTACAATGAGCAGTTCTTC; cdr3_aa: CASSLDETQANYNEQFF
j_call: TRBJ2-2; clone_size: -; d_call: TRBD2; v_call: TRBV10-2; cdr3_nt: TGCGCCAGCAGGCCGGGACTAGCGGGGGCGAACACCGGGGAGCTGTTTTTT; cdr3_aa: CASRPGLAGANTGELFF
j_call: TRBJ2-5; clone_size: -; d_call: -; v_call: TRBV6-1; cdr3_nt: TGTGCCAGCAGTACACGGGTCGCCAGAGAGACCCAGTACTTC; cdr3_aa: CASSTRVARETQYF
j_call: TRBJ1-2; clone_size: -; d_call: TRBD1; v_call: TRBV6-4; cdr3_nt: TGTGCCAGCAGTCCGGGACAGACCTATGGCTACACCTTC; cdr3_aa: CASSPGQTYGYTF
j_call: TRBJ1-2; clone_size: -; d_call: -; v_call: TRBV12-5; cdr3_nt: TGTGCTAGTGGTTTGGGACCCCCGGTGGAGGGACTAACGGGTGGCTACACCTTC; cdr3_aa: CASGLGPPVEGLTGGYTF
j_call: TRBJ2-5; clone_size: -; d_call: TRBD1; v_call: TRBV14; cdr3_nt: TGTGCCAGCAGCCAAGGGGGACAGGACGGAGGAGCCCGGGAGACCCAGTACTTC; cdr3_aa: CASSQGGQDGGARETQYF
j_call: TRBJ2-3; clone_size: -; d_call: -; v_call: TRBV6-1; cdr3_nt: TGTGCCAGCAGTGAATTCTGGAGACTATGGACAGATACGCAGTATTTT; cdr3_aa: CASSEFWRLWTDTQYF
j_call: TRBJ1-1; clone_size: -; d_call: -; v_call: TRBV5-6; cdr3_nt: TGTGCCAGCAGCTTTTCGGCAGGGCCTATGAACACTGAAGCTTTCTTT; cdr3_aa: CASSFSAGPMNTEAFF
j_call: TRBJ1-4; clone_size: -; d_call: -; v_call: TRBV5-1; cdr3_nt: TGCGCCAGCAGCTTGGGACAGCCTGCAACTAATGAAAAACTGTTTTTT; cdr3_aa: CASSLGQPATNEKLFF
j_call: TRBJ1-2; clone_size: -; d_call: -; v_call: TRBV29-1; cdr3_nt: TGCAGCGCCCCGGGACAACCTTACTATGGCTACACCTTC; cdr3_aa: CSAPGQPYYGYTF
j_call: TRBJ2-1; clone_size: once; d_call: -; v_call: TRBV9; cdr3_nt: TGTGCCAGCAGCGTAGGAGGGGGGGCCTCCTACAATGAGCAGTTCTTC; cdr3_aa: CASSVGGGASYNEQFF
j_call: TRBJ2-7; clone_size: -; d_call: TRBD2; v_call: TRBV6-6; cdr3_nt: TGTGCCAGCAGTCCTCAGGGACTAGCGGGGGGTTACGAGCAGTACTTC; cdr3_aa: CASSPQGLAGGYEQYF